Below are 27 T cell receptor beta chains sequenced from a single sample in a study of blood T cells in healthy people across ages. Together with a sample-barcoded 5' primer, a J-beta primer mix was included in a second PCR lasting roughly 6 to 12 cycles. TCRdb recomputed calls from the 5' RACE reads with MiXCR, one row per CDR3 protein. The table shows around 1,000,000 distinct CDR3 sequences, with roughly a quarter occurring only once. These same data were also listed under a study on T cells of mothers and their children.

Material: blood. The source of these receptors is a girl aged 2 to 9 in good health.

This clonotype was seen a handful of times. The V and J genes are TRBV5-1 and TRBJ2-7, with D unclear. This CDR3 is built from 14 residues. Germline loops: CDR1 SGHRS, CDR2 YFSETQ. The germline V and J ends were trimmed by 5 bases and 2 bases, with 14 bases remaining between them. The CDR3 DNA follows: TGCGCCAGCAGAACCCTCGGATCCACCTACGAGCAGTACTTC. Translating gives CASRTLGSTYEQYF.

The CDR3 DNA is TGTGCCAGCAGCTTACGGATTGGGGTGGGAGCTTTCTTT. Translation gives CASSLRIGVGAFF. The J gene is TRBJ1-1, the V gene TRBV11-3; unclear D gene. CDR1 is SGHNT, CDR2 YENEEA, per germline. V dropped 2 bases and J dropped 10 bases, with 14 bases sitting between them. The CDR3 consists of 13 residues.

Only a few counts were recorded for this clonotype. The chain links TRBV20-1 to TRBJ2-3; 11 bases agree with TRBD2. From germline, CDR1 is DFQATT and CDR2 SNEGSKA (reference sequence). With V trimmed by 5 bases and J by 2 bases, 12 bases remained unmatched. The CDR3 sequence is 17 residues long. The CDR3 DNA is TGCAGTGCTCGCACTCTCATACTAGCGGGAGTCACAGATACGCAGTATTTT. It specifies CSARTLILAGVTDTQYF.

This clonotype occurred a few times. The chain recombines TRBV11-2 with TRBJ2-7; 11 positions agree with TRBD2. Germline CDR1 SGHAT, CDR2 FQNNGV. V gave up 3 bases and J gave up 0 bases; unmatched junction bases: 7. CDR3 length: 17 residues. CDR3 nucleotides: TGTGCCAGCAGCTTCCTCCCGACTAGCGGGAACTCCTACGAGCAGTACTTC. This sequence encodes CASSFLPTSGNSYEQYF.

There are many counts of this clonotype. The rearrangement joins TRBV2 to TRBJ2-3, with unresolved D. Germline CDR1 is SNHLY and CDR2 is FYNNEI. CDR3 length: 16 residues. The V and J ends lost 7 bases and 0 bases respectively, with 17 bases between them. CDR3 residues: CASTELSGLSTDTQYF. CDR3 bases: TGTGCCAGCACCGAGCTCTCGGGCCTTAGCACAGATACGCAGTATTTT. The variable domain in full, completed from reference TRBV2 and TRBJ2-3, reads EPEVTQTPSHQVTQMGQEVILRCVPISNHLYFYWYRQILGQKVEFLVSFYNNEISEKSEIFDDQFSVERPDGSNFTLKIRSTKLEDSAMYFCASTELSGLSTDTQYFGPGTRLTVL.

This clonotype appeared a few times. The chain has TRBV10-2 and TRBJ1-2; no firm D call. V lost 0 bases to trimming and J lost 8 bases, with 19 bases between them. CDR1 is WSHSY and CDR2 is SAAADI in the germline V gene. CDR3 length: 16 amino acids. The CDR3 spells CASSESKWGPAWGYTF. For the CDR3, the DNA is TGCGCCAGCAGTGAGTCGAAGTGGGGTCCGGCTTGGGGCTACACCTTC.

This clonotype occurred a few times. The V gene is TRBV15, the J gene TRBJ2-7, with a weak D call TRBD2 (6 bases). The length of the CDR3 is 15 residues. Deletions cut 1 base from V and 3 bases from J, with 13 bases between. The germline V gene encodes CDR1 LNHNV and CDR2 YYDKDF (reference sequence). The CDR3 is CATSRVVEGLYEQYF. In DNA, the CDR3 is TGTGCCACCAGCAGAGTGGTGGAGGGCCTCTACGAGCAGTACTTC.

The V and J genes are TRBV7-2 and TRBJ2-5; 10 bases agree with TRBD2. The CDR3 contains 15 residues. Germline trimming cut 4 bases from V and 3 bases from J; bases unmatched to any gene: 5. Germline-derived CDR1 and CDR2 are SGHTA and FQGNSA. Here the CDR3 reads CASSSLAGGEETQYF. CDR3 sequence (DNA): TGTGCCAGCAGCTCGTTAGCGGGGGGCGAAGAGACCCAGTACTTC. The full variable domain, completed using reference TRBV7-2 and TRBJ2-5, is GAGVSQSPSNKVTEKGKDVELRCDPISGHTALYWYRQSLGQGLEFLIYFQGNSAPDKSGLPSDRFSAERTGGSVSTLTIQRTQQEDSAVYLCASSSLAGGEETQYFGPGTRLLVL.

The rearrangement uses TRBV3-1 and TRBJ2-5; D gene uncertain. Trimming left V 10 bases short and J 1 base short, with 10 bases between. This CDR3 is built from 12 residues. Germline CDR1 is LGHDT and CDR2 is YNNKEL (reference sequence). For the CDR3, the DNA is TGTGCCACACTCGGCCTCCAAGAGACCCAGTACTTC. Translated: CATLGLQETQYF.

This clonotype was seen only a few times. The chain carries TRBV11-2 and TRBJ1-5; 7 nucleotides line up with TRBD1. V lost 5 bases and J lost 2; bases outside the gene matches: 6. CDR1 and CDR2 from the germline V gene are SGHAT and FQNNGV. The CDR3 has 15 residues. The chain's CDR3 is CASSTTGYGNQPQHF. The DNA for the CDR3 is TGTGCCAGCAGCACGACAGGGTATGGCAATCAGCCCCAGCATTTT. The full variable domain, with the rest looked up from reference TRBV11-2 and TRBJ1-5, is EAGVAQSPRYKIIEKRQSVAFWCNPISGHATLYWYQQILGQGPKLLIQFQNNGVVDDSQLPKDRFSAERLKGVDSTLKIQPAKLEDSAVYLCASSTTGYGNQPQHFGDGTRLSIL.

The CDR3 region has the DNA TGTGCCAGCAGCGGAATCGGGACAGGGGGCTATGGCTACACCTTC. As protein: CASSGIGTGGYGYTF. This chain uses TRBV9 with TRBJ1-2; the match to TRBD1 covers 11 bases. This CDR3 is built from 15 residues. Germline V lookup: CDR1 SGDLS, CDR2 YYNGEE. After removal of 3 bases from V and 4 bases from J, the junction contained 5 bases not matched to a gene.

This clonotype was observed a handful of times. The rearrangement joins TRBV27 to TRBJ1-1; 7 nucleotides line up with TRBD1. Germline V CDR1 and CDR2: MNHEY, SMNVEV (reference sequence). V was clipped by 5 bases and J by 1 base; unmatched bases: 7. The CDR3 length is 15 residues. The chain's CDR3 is CASSLRTGTNTEAFF. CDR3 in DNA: TGTGCCAGCAGTCTCCGGACAGGAACGAACACTGAAGCTTTCTTT.

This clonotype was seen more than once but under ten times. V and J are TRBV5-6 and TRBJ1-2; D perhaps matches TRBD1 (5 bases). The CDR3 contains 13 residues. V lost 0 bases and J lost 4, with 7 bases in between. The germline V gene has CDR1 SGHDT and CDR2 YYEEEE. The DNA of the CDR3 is TGTGCCAGCAGCTTGGGGGACCCCTATGGCTACACCTTC. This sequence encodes CASSLGDPYGYTF.

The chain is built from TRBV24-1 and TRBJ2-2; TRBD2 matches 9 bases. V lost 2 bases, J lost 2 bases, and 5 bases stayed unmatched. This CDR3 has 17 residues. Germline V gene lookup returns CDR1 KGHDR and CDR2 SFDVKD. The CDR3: CATSDSGGGANTGELFF. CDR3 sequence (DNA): TGTGCCACCAGTGATTCGGGCGGGGGGGCAAACACCGGGGAGCTGTTTTTT.

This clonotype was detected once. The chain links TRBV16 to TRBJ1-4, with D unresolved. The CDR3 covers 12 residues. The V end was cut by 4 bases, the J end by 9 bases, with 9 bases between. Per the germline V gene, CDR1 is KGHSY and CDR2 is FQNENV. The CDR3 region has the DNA TGTGCCAGCAGCCTCGAAACCAAAAAACTGTTTTTT. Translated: CASSLETKKLFF.

CDR3 sequence: CSVVARTGELFF. The CDR3 nucleotides are TGCAGCGTTGTTGCGCGGACCGGGGAGCTGTTTTTT. J is TRBJ2-2 and V is TRBV29-1, with D unclear. The CDR3 has 12 amino acids. Trimming removed 4 bases at V and 5 bases at J, with 8 bases between. Germline assignment: CDR1 SQVTM and CDR2 ANQGSEA.

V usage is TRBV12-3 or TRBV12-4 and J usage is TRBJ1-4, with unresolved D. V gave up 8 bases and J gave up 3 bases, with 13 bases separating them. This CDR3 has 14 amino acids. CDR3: CASSLTRANEKLFF. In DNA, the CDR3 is TGTGCCAGCTCGTTAACGAGAGCTAATGAAAAACTGTTTTTT.

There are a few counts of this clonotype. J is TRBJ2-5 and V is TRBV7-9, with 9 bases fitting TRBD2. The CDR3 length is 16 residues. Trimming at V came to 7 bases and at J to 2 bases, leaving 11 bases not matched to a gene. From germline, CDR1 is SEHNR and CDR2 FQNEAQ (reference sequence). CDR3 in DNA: TGTGCCAGCACCTTCATCCCCACTAGCGGGCAAGAGACCCAGTACTTC. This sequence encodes CASTFIPTSGQETQYF.

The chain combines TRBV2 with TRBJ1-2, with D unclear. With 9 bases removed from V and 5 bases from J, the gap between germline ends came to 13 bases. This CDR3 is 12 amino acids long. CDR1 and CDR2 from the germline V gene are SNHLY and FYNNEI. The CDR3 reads CARMTVSYGYTF. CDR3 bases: TGTGCCAGGATGACGGTGTCTTATGGCTACACCTTC.

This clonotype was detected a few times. CDR3 bases: TGTGCCAGCAGCTCGTCGTCCAGAGCGTACAATGAGCAGTTCTTC. Its protein product is CASSSSSRAYNEQFF. The chain couples TRBV7-8 to TRBJ2-1; D is uncertain. The length of the CDR3 is 15 residues. Germline V gives CDR1 SGHVS, CDR2 FQNEAQ. The V and J ends lost 4 bases and 4 bases respectively, with 14 bases between them.

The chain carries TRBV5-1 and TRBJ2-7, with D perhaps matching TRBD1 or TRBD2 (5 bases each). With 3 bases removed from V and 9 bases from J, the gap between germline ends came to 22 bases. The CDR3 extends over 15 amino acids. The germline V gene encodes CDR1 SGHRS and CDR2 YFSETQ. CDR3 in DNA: TGCGCCAGCAGCTCGGGGACCGTGCCTTACGATGTGCAGTACTTC. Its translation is CASSSGTVPYDVQYF.

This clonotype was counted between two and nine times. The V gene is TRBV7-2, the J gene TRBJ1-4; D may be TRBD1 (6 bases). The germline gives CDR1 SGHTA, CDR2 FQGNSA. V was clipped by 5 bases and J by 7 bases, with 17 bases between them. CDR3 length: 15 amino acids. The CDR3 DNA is TGTGCCAGCAGCCCTCCGGGGGCGCGTTTTGAAAAACTGTTTTTT. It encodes CASSPPGARFEKLFF.

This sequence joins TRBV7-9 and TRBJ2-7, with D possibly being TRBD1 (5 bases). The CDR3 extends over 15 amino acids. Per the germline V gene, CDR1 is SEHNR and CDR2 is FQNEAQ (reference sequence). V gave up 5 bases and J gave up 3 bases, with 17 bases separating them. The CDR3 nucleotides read TGTGCCAGCAGCCAAGGGGCCAAAGGTAACTACGAGCAGTACTTC. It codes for CASSQGAKGNYEQYF.

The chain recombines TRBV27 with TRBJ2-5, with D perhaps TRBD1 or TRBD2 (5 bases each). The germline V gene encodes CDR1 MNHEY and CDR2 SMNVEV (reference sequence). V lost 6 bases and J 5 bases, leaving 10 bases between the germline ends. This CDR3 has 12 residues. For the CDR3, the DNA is TGTGCCAGCAGAGGGACGGACGAGACCCAGTACTTC. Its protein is CASRGTDETQYF.

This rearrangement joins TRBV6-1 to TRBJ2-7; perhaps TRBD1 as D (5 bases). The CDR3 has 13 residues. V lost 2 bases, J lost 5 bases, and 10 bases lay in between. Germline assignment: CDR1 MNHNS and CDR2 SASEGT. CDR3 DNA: TGTGCCAGCAGTGAACGAAGGGGCCACGAGCAGTACTTC. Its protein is CASSERRGHEQYF.

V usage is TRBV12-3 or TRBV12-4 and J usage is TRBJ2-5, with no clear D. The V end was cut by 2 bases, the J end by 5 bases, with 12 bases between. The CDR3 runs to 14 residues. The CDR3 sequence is CASSLTLVTETQYF. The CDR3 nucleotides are TGTGCCAGCAGTTTAACATTAGTGACGGAGACCCAGTACTTC.

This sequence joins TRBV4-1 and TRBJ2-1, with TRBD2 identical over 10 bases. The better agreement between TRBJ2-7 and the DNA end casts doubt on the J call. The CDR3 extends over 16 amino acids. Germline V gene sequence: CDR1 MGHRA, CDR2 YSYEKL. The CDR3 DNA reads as TGCGCCAGCAGCCAAGTAGGAGCGGGAGGGCCTTCCGAGCAGTACTTC. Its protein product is CASSQVGAGGPSEQYF.